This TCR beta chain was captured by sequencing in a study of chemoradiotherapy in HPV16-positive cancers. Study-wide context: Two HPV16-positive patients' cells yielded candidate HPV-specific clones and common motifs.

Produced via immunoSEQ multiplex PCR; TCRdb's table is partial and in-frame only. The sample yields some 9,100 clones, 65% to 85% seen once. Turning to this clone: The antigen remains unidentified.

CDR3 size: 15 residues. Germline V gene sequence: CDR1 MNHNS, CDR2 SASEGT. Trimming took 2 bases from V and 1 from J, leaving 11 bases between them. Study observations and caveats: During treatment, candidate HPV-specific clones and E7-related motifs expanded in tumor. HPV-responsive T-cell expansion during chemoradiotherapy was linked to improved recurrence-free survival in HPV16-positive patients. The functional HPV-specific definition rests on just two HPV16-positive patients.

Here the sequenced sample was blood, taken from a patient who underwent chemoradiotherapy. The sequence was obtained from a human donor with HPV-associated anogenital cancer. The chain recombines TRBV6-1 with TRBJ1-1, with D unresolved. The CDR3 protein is CASSESSGENTEAFF. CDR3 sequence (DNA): TGTGCCAGCAGTGAATCCTCAGGCGAGAACACTGAAGCTTTCTTT.